These 20 T cell receptor beta chains share one sample of origin, sequenced in a study of cytomegalovirus exposure and HLA in healthy donors. 60 Vbeta and 13 Jbeta primers were used in PCR. The assay was immunoSEQ multiplex PCR, and TCRdb's table has in-frame clones only and misses some. The repertoire includes some 120,000 clones, roughly 71% of them detected once, and approximately 3% sits in the top ten. The sequenced sample was PBMCs. The receptor source for this set is a woman aged 35 to 49 in good health and CMV-seropositive.

The CDR3 region has the DNA TGTGCCAGCAGCCAAGCTCAGGGGATAGATTCACCCCTCCACTTT. As protein: CASSQAQGIDSPLHF. The chain uses TRBV4-2 and TRBJ1-6; weak D call: TRBD1 (6 bases). The CDR3 spans 15 residues. Germline CDR1 is LGHNA and CDR2 is YNFKEQ. V was clipped by 1 base and J by 8 bases, with 12 bases between them.

CDR3 in DNA: TGTGCCAGCAGTTTCTCGCTTGGGACAGTCTCCTACGAGCAGTACTTC. It translates to CASSFSLGTVSYEQYF. The chain combines TRBV27 with TRBJ2-7; 7 nucleotides line up with TRBD1. The germline CDR1 and CDR2 sequences are MNHEY and SMNVEV (reference sequence). J lost 0 bases, V lost 3 bases, and 8 bases had no gene match. The CDR3 length is 16 residues.

This chain links TRBV28 with TRBJ1-2; D gene uncertain. This CDR3 contains 14 residues. The V gene's germline CDR1 is MDHEN and CDR2 SYDVKM. V was cut by 4 bases and J by 4 bases, with 13 bases left in between. CDR3 amino acids: CASSSPLSPYGYTF. DNA for the CDR3: TGTGCCAGCAGTTCCCCCCTCAGTCCCTATGGCTACACCTTC.

The genes are TRBV5-6 and TRBJ1-1; a possible D gene is TRBD1 (6 bases). V was trimmed by 2 bases and J by 2 bases, leaving 10 bases between them. Per the germline V gene, CDR1 is SGHDT and CDR2 is YYEEEE. The CDR3 contains 14 residues. The CDR3 DNA reads as TGTGCCAGCAGCTTTCAGGGGCCCAACACTGAAGCTTTCTTT. This encodes CASSFQGPNTEAFF. Filled out from reference TRBV5-6 and TRBJ1-1, the complete variable domain reads DAGVTQSPTHLIKTRGQQVTLRCSPKSGHDTVSWYQQALGQGPQFIFQYYEEEERQRGNFPDRFSGHQFPNYSSELNVNALLLGDSALYLCASSFQGPNTEAFFGQGTRLTVV.

This chain's CDR3 is CASSTAGVTETQYF. The CDR3 coding sequence is TGTGCCAGCAGTACGGCAGGGGTTACAGAGACCCAGTACTTC. V gene TRBV27 combines with J gene TRBJ2-5; a weak D match, TRBD1 (6 bases). V was trimmed by 5 bases and J by 4 bases, leaving 14 bases between them. The CDR3 extends over 14 amino acids. The germline V gene has CDR1 MNHEY and CDR2 SMNVEV (reference sequence).

The V call is TRBV29-1, the J call TRBJ2-7; weak D call: TRBD1 (6 bases). CDR1 and CDR2 from the germline V gene are SQVTM and ANQGSEA. This CDR3 spans 12 amino acids. V lost 4 bases and J lost 4, with 11 bases in between. The CDR3 region has the DNA TGCAGCGTTGGACAGGTGTGGTACGAGCAGTACTTC. Protein: CSVGQVWYEQYF.

The chain employs TRBV30 and TRBJ2-3, with 7 bases lining up with TRBD1. CDR3 length equals 12 residues. V shed 4 bases and J 4 bases; nucleotides not matched to a gene: 2. From germline, CDR1 is GTSNPN and CDR2 SVGIG (reference sequence). The DNA for the CDR3 is TGTGCCTGGAACAGGGGCTCAGATACGCAGTATTTT. This gives the protein CAWNRGSDTQYF.

This clone occurred a few times. The chain is built from TRBV4-1 and TRBJ2-1; the match to TRBD2 covers 9 bases. Germline V CDR1 and CDR2: MGHRA, YSYEKL. The CDR3 has 16 amino acids. V lost 0 bases, J lost 9 bases, and 9 bases stayed unmatched. The CDR3 reads CASSQDRIAGVSEQFF. As DNA, the CDR3 is TGCGCCAGCAGCCAAGATCGAATAGCGGGAGTAAGTGAGCAGTTCTTC.

V and J are TRBV5-1 and TRBJ2-1; a weak D match, TRBD1 (5 bases). CDR1 SGHRS and CDR2 YFSETQ come from the germline V gene. V shed 3 bases and J shed 0 bases, with 10 bases lying between them. The CDR3 covers 15 residues. CDR3 sequence reads: CASSSQGSSYNEQFF. The DNA of the CDR3 is TGCGCCAGCAGCTCGCAGGGAAGCTCCTACAATGAGCAGTTCTTC.

The chain couples TRBV28 to TRBJ1-2; maybe TRBD1 (5 bases). V lost 5 bases and J 5 bases, leaving 9 bases between the germline ends. The length of the CDR3 is 12 residues. Germline values: CDR1 MDHEN, CDR2 SYDVKM. CDR3 residues: CASSLRGYGYTF. The CDR3 DNA is TGTGCCAGCAGTCTAAGGGGATATGGCTACACCTTC.

The chain joins TRBV28 to TRBJ1-2, with unresolved D. This CDR3 has 13 amino acids. Per the germline V gene, CDR1 is MDHEN and CDR2 is SYDVKM. Trimming cost V 5 bases and J 2 bases, with 9 bases left between them. The CDR3 is CASSIPGNYGYTF. DNA for the CDR3: TGTGCCAGCAGTATTCCGGGGAACTATGGCTACACCTTC.

The rearrangement links TRBV19 to TRBJ1-3; weak D call: TRBD1 (6 bases). Germline CDR1 is LNHDA and CDR2 is SQIVND (reference sequence). V gave up 5 bases and J gave up 2 bases, with 10 bases separating them. The CDR3 is made up of 14 amino acids. CDR3 in DNA: TGTGCCAGTAGTCGAAACAGGGCTGGAAACACCATATATTTT. It translates to CASSRNRAGNTIYF. Variable domain in full (rest from reference TRBV19 and TRBJ1-3): DGGITQSPKYLFRKEGQNVTLSCEQNLNHDAMYWYRQDPGQGLRLIYYSQIVNDFQKGDIAEGYSVSREKKESFPLTVTSAQKNPTAFYLCASSRNRAGNTIYFGEGSWLTVV.

A remark on this clone: The sample contains more than one DNA sequence encoding this CDR3. The V gene is TRBV28, the J gene TRBJ1-2; no definite D call. Germline loops: CDR1 MDHEN, CDR2 SYDVKM. The CDR3 covers 12 residues. The V and J ends lost 6 bases and 5 bases respectively, with 10 bases between them. The CDR3 DNA sequence: TGTGCCAGCAGCCTCTCGCGTTATGGCTACACCTTC. Its protein is CASSLSRYGYTF.

The CDR3 sequence: CASSLSPGGYQPQHF. CDR3 DNA: TGCGCCAGCAGCTTAAGTCCAGGGGGCTATCAGCCCCAGCATTTT. The chain links TRBV5-1 to TRBJ1-5; 8 nucleotides match TRBD1. Germline V gene lookup returns CDR1 SGHRS and CDR2 YFSETQ. The trim removed 2 bases at V and 5 bases at J, leaving 6 bases unmatched. The CDR3 runs 15 residues.

The V call is TRBV7-3, the J call TRBJ2-2, with a possible D match to TRBD2 (6 bases). The CDR3 totals 17 residues. Germline loops: CDR1 SGHTA, CDR2 FQGTGA. V was shortened by 0 bases and J by 0 bases, with 11 bases between the two germline ends. CDR3 residues: CASSLTSGETNTGELFF. The CDR3, as DNA: TGTGCCAGCAGCTTAACCTCGGGGGAAACGAACACCGGGGAGCTGTTTTTT.

This chain joins TRBV4-2 and TRBJ2-2; 11 bases align to TRBD2. There are 15 residues in the CDR3. V was pared by 3 bases and J by 6 bases, with 3 bases of the junction left unmatched. Germline-derived CDR1 and CDR2 are LGHNA and YNFKEQ. The CDR3 here is CASSQTSGEAGELFF. CDR3 in DNA: TGTGCCAGCAGCCAGACTAGCGGGGAGGCCGGGGAGCTGTTTTTT.

This clone appeared once. The V gene is TRBV5-8, the J gene TRBJ1-1, with a tentative D call TRBD1 (5 bases). This CDR3 comprises 14 residues. Trimming shortened V by 0 bases and J by 2 bases, and 8 bases separated the two germline ends. Germline V lookup: CDR1 SGHTS, CDR2 YDEGEE. Here the CDR3 DNA reads TGTGCCAGCAGCTTGGATCAGGGAAACACTGAAGCTTTCTTT. Translating it yields CASSLDQGNTEAFF.

This chain joins TRBV27 and TRBJ1-6, with no clear D. The CDR3 is 18 residues long. The V end lost 0 bases, the J end lost 6 bases, and 18 bases lay between the germline ends. The germline gives CDR1 MNHEY, CDR2 SMNVEV (reference sequence). The CDR3 nucleotides are TGTGCCAGCAGTTTATCTTTTGTTATTTCAGATTTTAATTCACCCCTCCACTTT. Its protein product is CASSLSFVISDFNSPLHF.

The V call is TRBV30, the J call TRBJ1-5; D is unresolved. The CDR3 consists of 12 residues. Trimming stripped 3 bases from V and 0 bases from J, with 3 bases between. Germline V lookup: CDR1 GTSNPN, CDR2 SVGIG (reference sequence). The CDR3 DNA is TGTGCCTGGAGCGGTAGCAATCAGCCCCAGCATTTT. Protein product: CAWSGSNQPQHF.

The rearrangement links TRBV7-2 to TRBJ2-2, with TRBD2 matching 8 bases. The V gene's germline CDR1 is SGHTA and CDR2 FQGNSA. This CDR3 region has 13 residues. J gave up 5 bases and V 7 bases, and 3 bases lay outside the gene matches. CDR3 sequence reads: CASTAGGTGELFF. The CDR3 coding sequence is TGTGCCAGCACGGCGGGAGGTACCGGGGAGCTGTTTTTT.